Shown below are 8 T cell receptor beta chains from a single sample sequenced in a study of T cells in Graves' hyperthyroidism and ophthalmopathy. Amplified TCR beta CDR3 regions came from RNA transcripts. HTBI primers were employed in a first-round RT-PCR of the TCR CDR3. A single record per CDR3 protein comes from TCRdb applying MiXCR to the multiplex PCR reads. This sample has nearly 600,000 distinct CDR3 sequences, with 14% found just once. Source material: blood. All receptors come from a woman between 18 and 30 years old with Graves' ophthalmopathy.

Ten or more counts support this clonotype. V usage is TRBV9 and J usage is TRBJ1-2, with 9 bases matching TRBD1. The junction had 8 bases not matched to a gene; V was cut back by 4 bases and J by 4 bases. The CDR3 covers 15 residues. Germline CDR1 SGDLS, CDR2 YYNGEE. CDR3 in DNA: TGTGCCAGCAGCTTACAGACAGGGGGGGCCTATGGCTACACCTTC. It encodes CASSLQTGGAYGYTF.

This clonotype showed up many times. The chain links TRBV7-9 to TRBJ1-4, with 8 bases fitting TRBD1. This CDR3 comprises 15 residues. Germline V gene data show CDR1 as SEHNR and CDR2 as FQNEAQ (reference sequence). With 7 bases clipped from V and 3 bases from J, the junction kept 7 bases outside the gene matches. DNA of the CDR3: TGTGCCAGCAAGGACGGACAGGGAGCTAATGAAAAACTGTTTTTT. Protein product: CASKDGQGANEKLFF.

This clonotype was seen more than once but under ten times. The chain uses TRBV29-1 and TRBJ2-7; tentative D call: TRBD1 (6 bases). V shed 7 bases and J shed 2 bases, with 15 bases lying between them. CDR1 and CDR2 (germline): SQVTM, ANQGSEA. The length of the CDR3 is 13 residues. The CDR3 spells CSAYQGTPYEQYF. The CDR3 DNA follows: TGCAGCGCCTATCAGGGGACGCCCTACGAGCAGTACTTC.

The chain recombines TRBV7-9 with TRBJ2-4; D is possibly TRBD2 (5 bases). The V and J ends lost 5 bases and 5 bases respectively, with 13 bases between them. Germline V lookup: CDR1 SEHNR, CDR2 FQNEAQ (reference sequence). The CDR3 is made up of 14 amino acids. DNA of the CDR3: TGTGCCAGCAGCCCGACCCCACTAGAAAACATTCAGTACTTC. Translating it yields CASSPTPLENIQYF.

This clonotype has more than one count but fewer than ten. This chain links TRBV5-1 with TRBJ2-2; TRBD1 agrees at 7 bases. With 4 bases clipped from V and 7 bases from J, the junction kept 4 bases outside the gene matches. CDR1 is SGHRS, CDR2 YFSETQ, per germline. This CDR3 contains 13 residues. CDR3 residues: CASSQDRDGELFF. In nucleotides, the CDR3 is TGCGCCAGCAGCCAAGACAGGGACGGGGAGCTGTTTTTT.

This clonotype was seen ten or more times. The gene calls are TRBV28 and TRBJ1-5; D may be TRBD1 (6 bases). Trimming cost V 5 bases and J 2 bases, with 10 bases left between them. This CDR3 contains 14 residues. Looked up from germline, CDR1 is MDHEN and CDR2 is SYDVKM. The CDR3 sequence is CASSPHRGNQPQHF. The CDR3 DNA reads TGTGCCAGCAGTCCCCACAGGGGCAATCAGCCCCAGCATTTT.

This clonotype was observed a few times. This sequence joins TRBV20-1 and TRBJ1-1; TRBD1 matches at 7 bases. J was trimmed by 4 bases and V by 0 bases; bases with no gene match: 20. CDR1 DFQATT and CDR2 SNEGSKA come from the germline V gene (reference sequence). The CDR3 loop spans 19 amino acids. Here the CDR3 DNA reads TGCAGTGCTAGAGATGTCCTCGGAGGGGCAGGGGGTGGGCCCACTGAAGCTTTCTTT. Translating gives CSARDVLGGAGGGPTEAFF.

The genes are TRBV14 and TRBJ2-5; 9 positions match TRBD2. V shed 0 bases and J 0 bases; nucleotides not matched to a gene: 11. This CDR3 is 19 amino acids long. Germline V gene data show CDR1 as SGHDN and CDR2 as FVKESK. The CDR3 DNA follows: TGTGCCAGCAGCCAAGATCGGAGTAGCGGGAGTTGGTACCAAGAGACCCAGTACTTC. The encoded protein is CASSQDRSSGSWYQETQYF. The whole variable domain, filled in from reference TRBV14 and TRBJ2-5, reads EAGVTQFPSHSVIEKGQTVTLRCDPISGHDNLYWYRRVMGKEIKFLLHFVKESKQDESGMPNNRFLAERTGGTYSTLKVQPAELEDSGVYFCASSQDRSSGSWYQETQYFGPGTRLLVL.